These 2 T cell receptor beta chains originate from one sample sequenced in a study of T cells in localized non-small cell lung cancer. Sequencing used immunoSEQ multiplex PCR; TCRdb keeps in-frame clones, though not all of them. The table lists around 79,000 clones, 60% to 85% of them singletons. This sample comprised PBMCs, obtained before any cancer treatment. The receptors shown here come from a man aged 35 to 70 with stage II squamous cell lung carcinoma.

This sequence joins TRBV7-2 and TRBJ1-4; D is unclear. This CDR3 contains 14 residues. V lost 1 base to trimming and J lost 4 bases, with 7 bases between them. In germline, CDR1 is SGHTA, CDR2 FQGNSA. The CDR3 sequence is CASSLGQNNEKLFF. As DNA, the CDR3 is TGTGCCAGCAGCTTAGGGCAGAATAATGAAAAACTGTTTTTT.

Concerning this clone itself: The same CDR3 also results from other DNA sequences found in this sample. This chain uses TRBV7-9 with TRBJ1-1, with no clear D. V lost 2 bases and J 0 bases, leaving 7 bases between the germline ends. Looked up from germline, CDR1 is SEHNR and CDR2 is FQNEAQ (reference sequence). The CDR3 sequence is 14 residues long. The CDR3 reads CASSLSRLNTEAFF. In DNA form, the CDR3 reads TGTGCCAGCAGCTTATCTCGGCTGAACACTGAAGCTTTCTTT.